These 29 T cell receptor beta chains originate from one sample sequenced in a study of blood T cell repertoires in COVID-19. Data came from immunoSEQ multiplex PCR; TCRdb stores just in-frame clones and leaves some out. Among some 300,000 clones listed, roughly 87% were seen once. Sequences were obtained from peripheral blood. All receptors derive from a man younger than 30 with active or convalescent COVID-19.

This chain joins TRBV28 and TRBJ2-7; 15 bases agree with TRBD2. From germline, CDR1 is MDHEN and CDR2 SYDVKM. The CDR3 length is 16 residues. V trimming: 6 bases; J trimming: 3 bases; junction bases outside the gene matches: 6. This CDR3 is CASSPGTSGRIYEQYF. For the CDR3, the DNA is TGTGCCAGCAGCCCTGGGACTAGCGGGAGGATCTACGAGCAGTACTTC.

The V gene is TRBV6-5, the J gene TRBJ1-2; 9 bases are a match to TRBD1. V gave up 11 bases and J gave up 8 bases; unmatched junction bases: 15. Germline V gives CDR1 MNHEY, CDR2 SVGAGI. The CDR3 contains 14 residues. CDR3 nucleotide sequence: TGTGCCGGCGCCATGGGACAGGGTATTTCGGGCTACACCTTC. Protein sequence: CAGAMGQGISGYTF.

Here the CDR3 DNA reads TGTGCCACCAGCGGTCTTGGAGAATCGGCATCTGGGGCCAACGTCCTGACTTTC. Amino acids: CATSGLGESASGANVLTF. V and J are TRBV15 and TRBJ2-6; unclear D gene. Germline V gene data show CDR1 as LNHNV and CDR2 as YYDKDF (reference sequence). The CDR3 has 18 residues. The germline V and J ends were trimmed by 5 bases and 1 base, with 18 bases remaining between them.

The sample holds one count of this clone. The chain uses TRBV29-1 and TRBJ2-7; D is unresolved. V lost 6 bases and J 0 bases, leaving 9 bases between the germline ends. The CDR3 totals 12 residues. Germline V lookup: CDR1 SQVTM, CDR2 ANQGSEA. CDR3 sequence (DNA): TGCAGCGTGACGGAGTCCTCCTACGAGCAGTACTTC. Protein sequence: CSVTESSYEQYF.

This clone appeared many times. V is TRBV2 and J is TRBJ2-7, with a weak D call TRBD1 (5 bases). Germline values: CDR1 SNHLY, CDR2 FYNNEI. This CDR3 is 13 amino acids long. V lost 7 bases and J 0 bases, leaving 10 bases between the germline ends. This CDR3 reads CASTKQDSYEQYF. The CDR3 coding sequence is TGTGCCAGCACAAAACAGGACTCCTACGAGCAGTACTTC.

J is TRBJ1-1 and V is TRBV6-5; TRBD1 agrees at 10 bases. CDR1 and CDR2 from the germline V gene are MNHEY and SVGAGI. The CDR3 contains 16 residues. Trimming took 4 bases from V and 12 from J; bases not matched to a gene: 17. CDR3 DNA sequence: TGTGCCAGCAGTTCCGTTCGACAGGGGGCAGGCCCTTTCACTTTCTTT. Amino acids: CASSSVRQGAGPFTFF.

This chain joins TRBV24-1 and TRBJ2-4; 9 bases map to TRBD2. CDR3 length: 17 amino acids. Losses at the gene ends were 3 bases for V and 1 base for J; bases not matched to a gene: 6. The germline V gene encodes CDR1 KGHDR and CDR2 SFDVKD. The CDR3 sequence is CATSDNRAGGAKNIQYF. The CDR3 DNA is TGTGCCACCAGTGATAACCGGGCGGGGGGGGCCAAAAACATTCAGTACTTC.

The chain joins TRBV5-1 to TRBJ2-1, with D possibly being TRBD2 (6 bases). In germline, CDR1 is SGHRS, CDR2 YFSETQ. The CDR3 consists of 14 residues. The V end lost 2 bases, the J end lost 6 bases, and 12 bases lay between the germline ends. The CDR3 region is CASSFRDLGNEQFF. Written as DNA, the CDR3 is TGCGCCAGCAGCTTCCGGGACTTGGGCAATGAGCAGTTCTTC.

The rearrangement uses TRBV2 and TRBJ2-5, with 11 bases aligning to TRBD2. There are 15 residues in the CDR3. The germline CDR1 and CDR2 sequences are SNHLY and FYNNEI. J lost 3 bases, V lost 6 bases, and 6 bases had no gene match. The CDR3 reads CASRIAGGPEETQYF. CDR3 bases: TGTGCCAGCAGGATAGCGGGAGGGCCAGAAGAGACCCAGTACTTC.

The J gene is TRBJ2-5, the V gene TRBV2, with 12 bases identical to TRBD2. This CDR3 comprises 15 residues. J was trimmed by 4 bases and V by 4 bases; bases with no gene match: 4. Germline-derived CDR1 and CDR2 are SNHLY and FYNNEI. CDR3 nucleotide sequence: TGTGCCAGCAGTGTCCTAGCGGGGGGGCGAGAGACCCAGTACTTC. Translation gives CASSVLAGGRETQYF.

The rearrangement links TRBV9 to TRBJ1-2; 8 bases are a match to TRBD1. This CDR3 has 13 residues. Germline trimming cut 2 bases from V and 8 bases from J; bases unmatched to any gene: 5. Germline assignment: CDR1 SGDLS and CDR2 YYNGEE. CDR3 amino acids: CASSVRAGGGYTF. As DNA, the CDR3 is TGTGCCAGCAGCGTTCGGGCAGGGGGCGGCTACACCTTC.

The gene calls are TRBV5-6 and TRBJ2-1; D uncertain. From germline, CDR1 is SGHDT and CDR2 YYEEEE. Trimming stripped 6 bases from V and 0 bases from J, with 10 bases between. This CDR3 is 14 amino acids long. CDR3 coding DNA: TGTGCCAGCAACCGCCCGAGCTCCTACAATGAGCAGTTCTTC. Residues: CASNRPSSYNEQFF.

The V call is TRBV28, the J call TRBJ1-6, with 9 bases identical to TRBD1. Germline trimming cut 6 bases from V and 10 bases from J; bases unmatched to any gene: 7. CDR3 length equals 14 residues. Germline V gives CDR1 MDHEN, CDR2 SYDVKM. CDR3 amino acids: CASREQGARSPLHF. The CDR3 DNA is TGTGCCAGCAGGGAACAGGGGGCTAGATCACCCCTCCACTTT.

The J gene is TRBJ1-5, the V gene TRBV25-1, with a possible D match to TRBD1 (5 bases). The germline V gene has CDR1 MGHDK and CDR2 SYGVNS. Trimming removed 2 bases from V and 7 bases from J, with 15 bases in between. This CDR3 has 15 residues. The CDR3 DNA reads as TGTGCCAGCAGTGAAGATGCGGGGGGGTTGCAGCCCCAGCATTTT. Protein: CASSEDAGGLQPQHF.

Written as DNA, the CDR3 is TGTGCCAGCCGAAGCGGGGGATTATATAATTCACCCCTCCACTTT. It is translated as CASRSGGLYNSPLHF. The V gene is TRBV7-9, the J gene TRBJ1-6; a possible D gene is TRBD1 (5 bases). Germline lookup yields CDR1 SEHNR and CDR2 FQNEAQ (reference sequence). V lost 8 bases, J lost 4 bases, and 15 bases lay in between. The CDR3 length is 15 residues. The full variable domain, rest sourced from reference TRBV7-9 and TRBJ1-6, is DTGVSQNPRHKITKRGQNVTFRCDPISEHNRLYWYRQTLGQGPEFLTYFQNEAQLEKSRLLSDRFSAERPKGSFSTLEIQRTEQGDSAMYLCASRSGGLYNSPLHFGNGTRLTVT.

This chain joins TRBV19 and TRBJ2-3; 9 bases agree with TRBD1. Looked up from germline, CDR1 is LNHDA and CDR2 is SQIVND (reference sequence). This CDR3 has 15 amino acids. After removal of 5 bases from V and 2 bases from J, the junction contained 5 bases not matched to a gene. CDR3 in amino acids: CASSFWTGDTDTQYF. The CDR3, as DNA: TGTGCCAGTAGTTTTTGGACAGGGGACACAGATACGCAGTATTTT.

This sequence joins TRBV7-9 and TRBJ1-4; 7 nucleotides agree with TRBD1. V was pared by 1 base and J by 8 bases, with 7 bases of the junction left unmatched. In germline, CDR1 is SEHNR, CDR2 FQNEAQ (reference sequence). CDR3 length: 15 amino acids. The CDR3: CASSLGGQRAEKLFF. The CDR3 nucleotides read TGTGCCAGCAGCTTAGGGGGACAGCGAGCAGAAAAACTGTTTTTT.

The chain is built from TRBV7-2 and TRBJ2-7, with 7 bases that match TRBD2. CDR1 SGHTA and CDR2 FQGNSA come from the germline V gene. The V and J ends lost 5 bases and 1 base, in that order; junction bases with no gene match: 8. The CDR3 covers 15 residues. The CDR3 DNA follows: TGTGCCAGCAGCCCGGGGGGAGTGGCATCCTACGAGCAGTACTTC. This codes for CASSPGGVASYEQYF.

The chain combines TRBV5-1 with TRBJ2-7; 9 nucleotides align to TRBD1. CDR3 length equals 15 residues. V was pared by 4 bases and J by 3 bases, with 8 bases of the junction left unmatched. In germline, CDR1 is SGHRS, CDR2 YFSETQ. The CDR3 is CASSPQGALIYEQYF. The CDR3 DNA reads TGCGCCAGCAGCCCACAGGGGGCTCTCATCTACGAGCAGTACTTC. Together with reference TRBV5-1 and TRBJ2-7, the CDR3 gives the full variable domain: KAGVTQTPRYLIKTRGQQVTLSCSPISGHRSVSWYQQTPGQGLQFLFEYFSETQRNKGNFPGRFSGRQFSNSRSEMNVSTLELGDSALYLCASSPQGALIYEQYFGPGTRLTVT.

This CDR3 reads CASSGRQDTNQPYEQYF. DNA for the CDR3: TGTGCCAGCAGCGGAAGGCAGGACACAAACCAACCCTACGAGCAGTACTTC. The chain uses TRBV21-1 and TRBJ2-7; the listed D gene, TRBD1, was not tested against the DNA. TRBV21-1 is a pseudogene. The CDR3 totals 17 residues.

This chain uses TRBV28 with TRBJ1-6; 9 positions match TRBD1. CDR1 MDHEN and CDR2 SYDVKM come from the germline V gene. CDR3 length: 15 residues. Losses at the gene ends were 3 bases for V and 10 bases for J; bases not matched to a gene: 7. The CDR3 DNA is TGTGCCAGCAGTTTTGCGGGACAGGGAGGATCACCCCTCCACTTT. It codes for CASSFAGQGGSPLHF.

J is TRBJ2-1 and V is TRBV27; tentative D call: TRBD2 (5 bases). The germline V and J ends were trimmed by 4 bases and 0 bases, with 19 bases remaining between them. The CDR3 length is 18 residues. Germline assignment: CDR1 MNHEY and CDR2 SMNVEV (reference sequence). The CDR3 nucleotides are TGTGCCAGCAGTTCATCTCCCACTAGGTCGGTCTCCTACAATGAGCAGTTCTTC. The encoded protein is CASSSSPTRSVSYNEQFF.

The V call is TRBV3-1 (or the pseudogene TRBV3-2), the J call TRBJ2-5; 7 positions agree with TRBD1. V was pared by 4 bases and J by 2 bases, with 7 bases of the junction left unmatched. The CDR3 extends over 15 amino acids. Per the germline V gene, CDR1 is LGHDT and CDR2 is YNNKEL (reference sequence). CDR3 region: CASSPSGTVQETQYF. The CDR3 DNA is TGTGCCAGCAGCCCGTCCGGGACAGTTCAAGAGACCCAGTACTTC.

The chain joins TRBV2 to TRBJ2-7; D call uncertain. In germline, CDR1 is SNHLY, CDR2 FYNNEI. This CDR3 is built from 14 residues. Trimming removed 0 bases at V and 6 bases at J, with 12 bases between. Here the CDR3 reads CASSEALYTGEQYF. CDR3 coding DNA: TGTGCCAGCAGTGAAGCGCTCTATACGGGCGAGCAGTACTTC.

In DNA form, the CDR3 reads TGTGCCAGCAGTTTGGGGACTAGCGGGAGGATAAAGACCCAGTACTTC. Its translation: CASSLGTSGRIKTQYF. The chain recombines TRBV28 with TRBJ2-5; TRBD2 matches at 15 bases. Unmatched junction bases numbered 5, after V lost 3 bases and J lost 6 bases. The CDR3 sequence is 16 residues long. CDR1 is MDHEN, CDR2 SYDVKM, per germline.

The rearrangement links TRBV4-1 to TRBJ2-3; TRBD2 aligns across 9 bases. The germline CDR1 and CDR2 sequences are MGHRA and YSYEKL. The CDR3 loop spans 15 amino acids. The V and J ends lost 1 base and 2 bases, in that order; junction bases with no gene match: 1. The CDR3 is CASSQGLAATDTQYF. In DNA, the CDR3 is TGCGCCAGCAGCCAAGGACTAGCGGCCACAGATACGCAGTATTTT.

This clone showed up just once. The rearrangement links TRBV4-3 to TRBJ1-2, with D possibly TRBD1 on 5 matching bases. CDR3 length equals 13 residues. V lost 0 bases, J lost 6 bases, and 8 bases lay in between. The V gene's germline CDR1 is LGHNA and CDR2 YSLEER. CDR3 DNA sequence: TGCGCCAGCAGCCAAGACGGACACAATGGCTACACCTTC. It is translated as CASSQDGHNGYTF.

J is TRBJ2-5 and V is TRBV13; TRBD1 is a possible D gene (5 bases). Trimming pared 5 bases from V and 5 bases from J, leaving 18 bases between. CDR3 length equals 15 residues. From germline, CDR1 is PRHDT and CDR2 FYEKMQ (reference sequence). Here the CDR3 DNA reads TGTGCCAGCAGCGCGACAGTGGATCAGAGTGAGACCCAGTACTTC. Amino acid sequence: CASSATVDQSETQYF.

V is TRBV3-1 (or the pseudogene TRBV3-2) and J is TRBJ1-2, with TRBD1 identical over 7 bases. J was trimmed by 13 bases and V by 0 bases; bases with no gene match: 5. Germline V CDR1 and CDR2: LGHDT, YNNKEL (reference sequence). The CDR3 has 12 amino acids. The CDR3 region has the DNA TGTGCCAGCAGCCAAGAGGGGACAGCCTTCACCTTC. It codes for CASSQEGTAFTF.